A single sample is the source of the 3 T cell receptor beta chains below, sequenced in a study of follicular helper T cells after annual influenza vaccination. The assay was immunoSEQ multiplex PCR, and TCRdb's table has in-frame clones only and misses some. The table records under 650 clones, about four fifths of them present only once. Time point specified: 2015-2016 season, 7 days after influenza vaccination. This sample comprised CXCR5+ CD38+ circulating T follicular helper cells from blood, obtained 7 days after influenza vaccination. Subset indicated: circulating Tfh, non-naive CD4+CXCR5+PD-1+ (ICOS+CD38+ or ICOS-CD38-). The receptors were gathered from an adult who received the influenza vaccine.

This clone has more than one count but fewer than ten. The gene calls are TRBV6-1 and TRBJ1-5; possible D gene TRBD1, 5 bases. From germline, CDR1 is MNHNS and CDR2 SASEGT. This CDR3 contains 14 residues. The V gene lost 10 bases and the J gene lost 0 bases, with 13 bases spanning the gap. For the CDR3, the DNA is TGTGCCACCTTGGGACCTTATAGCAATCAGCCCCAGCATTTT. Protein: CATLGPYSNQPQHF.

The genes are TRBV14 and TRBJ1-1; D might be TRBD1 (6 bases). Trimming cost V 3 bases and J 0 bases, with 17 bases left between them. This CDR3 has 17 residues. Germline CDR1 is SGHDN and CDR2 is FVKESK. The CDR3 loop reads CASSQLQGSLMNTEAFF. The CDR3 bases are TGTGCCAGCAGCCAGCTACAGGGCAGCCTTATGAACACTGAAGCTTTCTTT.

The chain is built from TRBV5-1 and TRBJ2-3, with 10 positions matching TRBD2. Germline-derived CDR1 and CDR2 are SGHRS and YFSETQ. The CDR3 has 16 residues. V trimming: 4 bases; J trimming: 0 bases; junction bases outside the gene matches: 5. This chain's CDR3 is CASSPGLATSTDTQYF. In nucleotides, the CDR3 is TGCGCCAGCAGCCCGGGACTAGCGACTAGCACAGATACGCAGTATTTT.